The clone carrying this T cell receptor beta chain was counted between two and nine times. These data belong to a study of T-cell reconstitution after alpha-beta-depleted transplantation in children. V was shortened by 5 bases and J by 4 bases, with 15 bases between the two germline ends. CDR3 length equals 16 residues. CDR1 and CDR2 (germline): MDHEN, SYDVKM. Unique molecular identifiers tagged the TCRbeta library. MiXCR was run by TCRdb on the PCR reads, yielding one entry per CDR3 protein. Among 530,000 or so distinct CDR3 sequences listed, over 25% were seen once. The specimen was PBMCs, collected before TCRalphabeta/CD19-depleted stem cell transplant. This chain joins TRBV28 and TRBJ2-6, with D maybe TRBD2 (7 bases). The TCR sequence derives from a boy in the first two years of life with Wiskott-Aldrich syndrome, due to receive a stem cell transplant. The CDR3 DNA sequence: TGTGCCAGCAGTGAGGGGGGGGTTTTAGGGGCCAACGTCCTGACTTTC. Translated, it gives CASSEGGVLGANVLTF.